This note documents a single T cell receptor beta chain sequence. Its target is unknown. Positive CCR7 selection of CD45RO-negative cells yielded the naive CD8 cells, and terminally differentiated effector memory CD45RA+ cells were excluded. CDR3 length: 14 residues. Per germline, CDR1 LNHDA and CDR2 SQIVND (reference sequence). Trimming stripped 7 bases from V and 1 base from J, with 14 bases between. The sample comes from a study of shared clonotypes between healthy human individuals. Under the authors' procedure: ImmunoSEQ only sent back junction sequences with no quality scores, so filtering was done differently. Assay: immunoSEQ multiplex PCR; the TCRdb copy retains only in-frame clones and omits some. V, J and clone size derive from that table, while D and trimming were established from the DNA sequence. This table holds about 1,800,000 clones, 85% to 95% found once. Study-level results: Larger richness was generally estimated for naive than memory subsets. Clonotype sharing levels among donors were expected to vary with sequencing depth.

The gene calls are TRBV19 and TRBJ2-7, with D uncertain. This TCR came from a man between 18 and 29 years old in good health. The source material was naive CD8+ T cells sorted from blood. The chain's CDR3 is CASTPGWGSYEQYF. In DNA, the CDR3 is TGTGCCAGTACCCCCGGATGGGGTTCCTACGAGCAGTACTTC.